This T cell receptor beta chain was sequenced for a study of T cell changes during pregnancy in multiple sclerosis. Using immunoSEQ multiplex PCR, the repertoire was profiled, and TCRdb retains in-frame clones only, with some absent. The table has 60,000 to 65,000 clones, just under 95% seen once; the top ten hold 1.4%. Between the trimmed V and J ends, which lost 5 bases and 4 bases, there was a span of 12 bases. The CDR3 sequence is 14 residues long. From germline, CDR1 is SGHTA and CDR2 FQGNSA. The V and J genes are TRBV7-2 and TRBJ2-1, with TRBD1 as a possible D gene (7 bases). The sequence came from a female donor with multiple sclerosis, enrolled in a pregnancy study. The source material was peripheral blood, sampled in the second trimester of pregnancy. The CDR3 sequence is CASSPQGGYNEQFF. CDR3 sequence (DNA): TGTGCCAGCAGCCCGCAGGGGGGATACAATGAGCAGTTCTTC.